This T cell receptor (beta chain) was sequenced during a study of cytomegalovirus exposure and HLA in healthy donors. Trimming pared 1 base from V and 4 bases from J, leaving 18 bases between. The CDR3 is 17 amino acids. Germline V CDR1 and CDR2: SGHAT, FQNNGV. Assay used: immunoSEQ multiplex PCR; TCRdb lists only in-frame clones, some missing. The sample lists under 300,000 clones, 90% occurring once. This clonotype was sampled from a woman aged 18-29 years in good health and CMV-seronegative. Material: PBMCs. The rearrangement uses TRBV11-2 and TRBJ2-3, with a possible D match to TRBD1 (6 bases). CDR3 nucleotides: TGTGCCAGCAGCTTAGCTATACGTGGCAGGGGACCAGATACGCAGTATTTT. Encoded protein: CASSLAIRGRGPDTQYF.